This T cell receptor beta chain derives from a study of shared clonotypes between healthy human individuals. Whole-study results and caveats: Of the naive CD4 clonotypes, 4% to 5% were shared across a handful of donors.

CD45RO-negative CD8 cells positively selected for CCR7 made up the naive population, which excluded terminally differentiated effector memory CD45RA+ cells. With regard to this clone: The antigen is undetermined.

Using immunoSEQ multiplex PCR, the repertoire was profiled, and TCRdb retains in-frame clones only, with some absent. The repertoire includes about 2 million clones, roughly 95% of them detected once, and about 1.1% sits in the top ten. Germline CDR1 and CDR2: MDHEN and SYDVKM. CDR3 length equals 18 residues. J lost 5 bases, V lost 1 base, and 11 bases had no gene match. Input material: naive CD8+ T cells sorted from blood. This chain links TRBV28 with TRBJ2-2, with 9 bases that match TRBD1. The TCR originated in a man in his late teens or twenties in good health. In nucleotides, the CDR3 is TGTGCCAGCAGTTTATCGAAAACAGGGGGCATCCGGACCGGGGAGCTGTTTTTT. Protein: CASSLSKTGGIRTGELFF.